Below, one T cell receptor (beta chain) is given with its context. Its matching antigen is unknown. PCR involved 60 Vbeta and 13 Jbeta primers. TCRdb keeps only in-frame clones here, not all; method: immunoSEQ multiplex PCR. With around 140,000 clones in the sample, the ten largest clones hold about 1.6%. The CDR3 loop spans 12 amino acids. The germline V gene has CDR1 SGHTA and CDR2 FQGNSA. Trimming stripped 2 bases from V and 11 bases from J, with 12 bases between. The source of the sample is a study of cytomegalovirus exposure and HLA in healthy donors. The study, taken as a whole, reports: The dataset shows that most TCR sequences were rare, while some public TCRs occurred in many donors.

This TCR came from a middle-aged woman in good health and CMV-seronegative. The source material was PBMCs. The chain recombines TRBV7-2 with TRBJ1-1, with a weak D call TRBD1 (5 bases). The CDR3 DNA follows: TGTGCCAGCAGCTTACCGGGACTTGCGGCTTTCTTT. This codes for CASSLPGLAAFF.